These 13 T cell receptor beta chains were all obtained from the same sample, sequenced in a study of CD8+CD57+ T cells in acquired aplastic anemia. TCR beta VDJ and CDR3 profiles were obtained from a genomic DNA template. TCRdb redid the calling of the reads with MiXCR, one entry per CDR3 protein. The repertoire consists of about 400,000 distinct CDR3 sequences, with about 70% occurring once and the leading ten covering less than 4%. Sequences were obtained from sorted CD4+, CD8+, or CD8+CD57+ T cells (not recorded which) from PBMCs. These receptors were obtained from a human donor in good health, serving as a control.

On this clonotype: The CDR3 ends on some other residue instead of the conserved phenylalanine or tryptophan, so this is likely a read error. Because the CDR3's place on the DNA is in doubt, the DNA is left out and the CDR3 is given as listed by TCRdb. J is TRBJ1-1 and V is TRBV19. Looked up from germline, CDR1 is LNHDA and CDR2 is SQIVND (reference sequence). The CDR3 is 14 residues long, counting both termini. CDR3 amino acids: CASRPENEKLVFGS.

In its sample, this clonotype was seen many times. V and J are TRBV5-1 and TRBJ2-1, with TRBD2 matching 9 bases. CDR1 and CDR2 from the germline V gene are SGHRS and YFSETQ. V trimming: 2 bases; J trimming: 5 bases; junction bases outside the gene matches: 5. This CDR3 contains 15 residues. The CDR3 region is CASSLTAGGDNEQFF. Written as DNA, the CDR3 is TGCGCCAGCAGCTTAACGGCGGGGGGGGACAATGAGCAGTTCTTC. Full variable domain (outside the CDR3, taken from reference TRBV5-1 and TRBJ2-1): KAGVTQTPRYLIKTRGQQVTLSCSPISGHRSVSWYQQTPGQGLQFLFEYFSETQRNKGNFPGRFSGRQFSNSRSEMNVSTLELGDSALYLCASSLTAGGDNEQFFGPGTRLTVL.

The CDR3 sequence is CASSLGGGSGYTF. The CDR3 bases are TGTGCCAGCAGCTTAGGCGGAGGGAGTGGCTACACCTTC. V usage is TRBV7-3 and J usage is TRBJ1-2; D remains unclear. The CDR3 is 13 amino acids. With 2 bases removed from V and 7 bases from J, the gap between germline ends came to 11 bases. Per the germline V gene, CDR1 is SGHTA and CDR2 is FQGTGA.

CDR3 amino acids: CASSLRAHYGYTF. CDR3 nucleotides: TGTGCCAGCAGCCTGCGGGCCCACTATGGCTACACCTTC. This chain connects TRBV5-5 to TRBJ1-2; D ambiguous. The V end was cut by 4 bases, the J end by 3 bases, with 10 bases between. Germline CDR1 reads SGHKS; CDR2 reads YYEKEE (reference sequence). The CDR3 is 13 residues long.

This clonotype has more than one count but fewer than ten. V is TRBV7-8 and J is TRBJ1-2; possible D gene TRBD1, 5 bases. Germline CDR1 SGHVS, CDR2 FQNEAQ. The CDR3 sequence is 13 residues long. Trimming took 5 bases from V and 5 from J, leaving 12 bases between them. CDR3 residues: CASSLPGEYGYTF. CDR3 nucleotides: TGTGCCAGCAGCCTCCCGGGGGAGTATGGCTACACCTTC.

This clonotype has just one count. The chain joins TRBV2 to TRBJ2-7; the match to TRBD2 covers 8 bases. The germline V gene encodes CDR1 SNHLY and CDR2 FYNNEI. The CDR3 has 14 amino acids. V was clipped by 6 bases and J by 3 bases; unmatched bases: 7. The CDR3 nucleotides read TGTGCCAGCAGGAATCGGGGGGGGGACTACGAGCAGTACTTC. It translates to CASRNRGGDYEQYF.

This clonotype was recorded only once. The V and J genes are TRBV9 and TRBJ2-5, with 15 bases aligning to TRBD2. The CDR3 spans 16 residues. Germline V gene data show CDR1 as SGDLS and CDR2 as YYNGEE. Trimming took 4 bases from V and 5 from J; bases not matched to a gene: 6. The CDR3 protein is CASSRTSGGADETQYF. For the CDR3, the DNA is TGTGCCAGCAGCAGGACTAGCGGGGGGGCCGATGAGACCCAGTACTTC.

The chain employs TRBV2 and TRBJ2-5, with D possibly being TRBD1 (6 bases). Germline CDR1 reads SNHLY; CDR2 reads FYNNEI. The CDR3 extends over 15 amino acids. V was shortened by 4 bases and J by 4 bases, with 16 bases between the two germline ends. CDR3 protein: CASSAQTGSRETQYF. The CDR3 region has the DNA TGTGCCAGCAGTGCTCAAACAGGGAGTCGAGAGACCCAGTACTTC. The full variable domain, its missing parts supplied by reference TRBV2 and TRBJ2-5, is EPEVTQTPSHQVTQMGQEVILRCVPISNHLYFYWYRQILGQKVEFLVSFYNNEISEKSEIFDDQFSVERPDGSNFTLKIRSTKLEDSAMYFCASSAQTGSRETQYFGPGTRLLVL.

This chain links TRBV7-2 with TRBJ1-5, with D possibly TRBD1 on 5 matching bases. Germline V gene lookup returns CDR1 SGHTA and CDR2 FQGNSA. The CDR3 extends over 15 amino acids. V was cut by 4 bases and J by 15 bases, with 25 bases left in between. The CDR3 region is CASSSGWDGNQLLHF. The CDR3 region has the DNA TGTGCCAGCAGCTCCGGATGGGACGGCAATCAGCTCTTGCATTTT.

This clonotype was observed at least ten times. The chain uses TRBV7-6 and TRBJ2-2; no definite D call. Looked up from germline, CDR1 is SGHVS and CDR2 is FNYEAQ. This CDR3 comprises 13 residues. The V and J ends lost 1 base and 6 bases respectively, with 6 bases between them. The CDR3 region has the DNA TGTGCCAGCAGCTTAGTTCGGGCCGGGGAGCTGTTTTTT. Translated, it gives CASSLVRAGELFF.

This clonotype was observed many times. V is TRBV27 and J is TRBJ2-2; no firm D call. V was trimmed by 4 bases and J by 4 bases, leaving 7 bases between them. The CDR3 runs to 13 residues. In germline, CDR1 is MNHEY, CDR2 SMNVEV (reference sequence). Here the CDR3 DNA reads TGTGCCAGCAGTTCACAGCTCACCGGGGAGCTGTTTTTT. Translating gives CASSSQLTGELFF.

V gene TRBV19 combines with J gene TRBJ1-3, with 8 nucleotides matching TRBD1. Germline trimming cut 7 bases from V and 7 bases from J; bases unmatched to any gene: 12. This CDR3 spans 15 amino acids. CDR1 is LNHDA and CDR2 is SQIVND in the germline V gene (reference sequence). CDR3 sequence: CASTIRGLQENTIYF. The CDR3, as DNA: TGTGCCAGTACGATCAGGGGGCTCCAAGAGAACACCATATATTTT.

A note on this clonotype: Because the CDR3 is missing its conserved closing phenylalanine or tryptophan, this is likely a read error. The limits of the CDR3 on the DNA are not certain, so only TCRdb's listed CDR3 is given. CDR3: CASSFGGTSQYS. V usage is TRBV7-2 and J usage is TRBJ2-5; the table calls TRBD2, which could not be checked here. The CDR3 sequence runs 12 residues, both termini included. The germline V gene encodes CDR1 SGHTA and CDR2 FQGNSA.